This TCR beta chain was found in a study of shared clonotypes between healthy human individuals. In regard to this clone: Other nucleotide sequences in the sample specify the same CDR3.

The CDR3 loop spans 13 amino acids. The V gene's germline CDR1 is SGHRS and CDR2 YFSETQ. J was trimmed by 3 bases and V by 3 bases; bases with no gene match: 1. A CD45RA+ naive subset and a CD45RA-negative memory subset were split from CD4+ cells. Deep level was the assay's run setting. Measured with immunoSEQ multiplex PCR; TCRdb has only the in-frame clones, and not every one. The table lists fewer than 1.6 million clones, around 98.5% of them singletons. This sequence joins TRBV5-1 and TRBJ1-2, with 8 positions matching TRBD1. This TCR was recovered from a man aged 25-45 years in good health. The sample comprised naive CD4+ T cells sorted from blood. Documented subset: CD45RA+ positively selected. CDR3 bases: TGCGCCAGCAGCTCACAGGGGGACTATGGCTACACCTTC. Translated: CASSSQGDYGYTF. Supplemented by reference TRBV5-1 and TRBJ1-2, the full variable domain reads KAGVTQTPRYLIKTRGQQVTLSCSPISGHRSVSWYQQTPGQGLQFLFEYFSETQRNKGNFPGRFSGRQFSNSRSEMNVSTLELGDSALYLCASSSQGDYGYTFGSGTRLTVV.